This T cell receptor beta chain was sequenced in a study of OX40 agonist ivuxolimab in advanced cancers. Study details: Patient treatment consisted of intravenous ivuxolimab administration every 2 weeks at 0.01 to 10 mg/kg.

As to this clone: Its antigen is currently unknown.

Study-wide results and limits: On average, CD8+ T cells showed a greater number of expanded clones than CD4+.

The sampling schedule covered blood at baseline, cycle 4 day 1, and cycle 7 day 1. Profiled with immunoSEQ multiplex PCR; TCRdb holds only in-frame clones, not every one. This table holds about 54,000 clones, about 83% found once. The V and J ends lost 3 bases and 0 bases respectively, with 12 bases between them. Per the germline V gene, CDR1 is SGHRS and CDR2 is YFSETQ. The CDR3 is made up of 15 amino acids. The chain employs TRBV5-1 and TRBJ1-1; D is uncertain. This receptor was obtained from an adult with an advanced solid tumor such as melanoma, head and neck, liver or kidney cancer. This sample comprised CD4+ or CD8+ T cells sorted from blood, obtained in a trial of the OX40 agonist ivuxolimab. The CDR3 nucleotides are TGCGCCAGCAGCTCCTCGGGAGGACTGAACACTGAAGCTTTCTTT. This encodes CASSSSGGLNTEAFF.